This entry describes one T cell receptor beta chain. Constant-region reverse primers amplified full-length variable regions, followed by semi-nested Nested Universal Primer A PCR. TCRdb processed the 5' RACE reads anew with MiXCR; each CDR3 protein has one entry. The sample carries around 30,000 distinct CDR3 sequences, approximately 24% recorded once. The CDR3 loop spans 13 amino acids. The V end lost 0 bases, the J end lost 5 bases, and 8 bases lay between the germline ends. Germline loops: CDR1 SEHNR, CDR2 FQNEAQ (reference sequence). This chain connects TRBV7-9 to TRBJ2-7; the D is unclear. Sequencing input: memory CD4+ T cells sorted from blood. Indicated subset: memory CD4+ T cells, CD4+CD45RO+CD25-. The source of this sequence is a female donor with breast cancer. CDR3 DNA sequence: TGTGCCAGCAGCTTAGCCGGTCCTCACGAGCAGTACTTC. Its translation: CASSLAGPHEQYF.